The T cell receptor beta chain described here comes from a study of CD8 T cells in Susac syndrome. The RNA, about 0.45 to 1 ug, was put through reverse transcription using random hexamers. TCRdb independently ran MiXCR on the immunoSEQ multiplex PCR reads; one entry per CDR3 protein. Among over 300,000 distinct CDR3 sequences listed, around 92% were seen once. TCR beta sequencing was performed on blood CD8+ and CD4+ T cells. The CD8+ and CD4+ T cells were isolated magnetically using a negative isolation approach, whereas the TEMRA cells were enriched by FACS. Sequencing used CD4+ T cells from PBMCs. The sequence was collected from a human donor with multiple sclerosis.

The CDR3 reads CASSQDWASGGGRQFF. CDR3 in DNA: TGTGCCAGCAGCCAAGATTGGGCTAGCGGGGGAGGTAGGCAGTTCTTC. The rearrangement joins TRBV3-1 to TRBJ2-1; 10 bases align to TRBD2. The CDR3 is 16 amino acids. Per the germline V gene, CDR1 is LGHDT and CDR2 is YNNKEL (reference sequence). V shed 0 bases, J shed 12 bases, and the junction held 11 bases outside the gene matches.